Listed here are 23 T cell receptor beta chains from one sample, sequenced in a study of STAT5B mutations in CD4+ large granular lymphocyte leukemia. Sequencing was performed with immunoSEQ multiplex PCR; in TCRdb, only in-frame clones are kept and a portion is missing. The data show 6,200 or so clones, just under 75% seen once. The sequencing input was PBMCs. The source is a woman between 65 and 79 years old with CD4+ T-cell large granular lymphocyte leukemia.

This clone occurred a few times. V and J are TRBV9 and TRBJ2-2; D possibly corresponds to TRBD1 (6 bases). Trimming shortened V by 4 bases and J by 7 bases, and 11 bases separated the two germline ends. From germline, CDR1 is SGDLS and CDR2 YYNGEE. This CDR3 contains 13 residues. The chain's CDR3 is CASSLRGSGELFF. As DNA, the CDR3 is TGTGCCAGCAGCCTCAGGGGTAGCGGGGAGCTGTTTTTT.

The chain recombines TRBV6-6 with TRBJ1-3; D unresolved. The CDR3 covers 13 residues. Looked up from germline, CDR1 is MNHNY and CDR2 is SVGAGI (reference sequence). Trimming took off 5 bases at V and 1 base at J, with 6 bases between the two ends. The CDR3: CASSMASGNTIYF. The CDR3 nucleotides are TGTGCCAGCAGTATGGCATCTGGAAACACCATATATTTT.

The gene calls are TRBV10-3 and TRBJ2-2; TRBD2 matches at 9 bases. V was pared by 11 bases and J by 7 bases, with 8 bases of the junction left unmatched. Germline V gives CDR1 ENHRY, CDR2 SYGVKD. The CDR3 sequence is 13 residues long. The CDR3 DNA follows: TGTGCCGCCAGCGGGGGGCGGGGCGGGGAGCTGTTTTTT. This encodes CAASGGRGGELFF.

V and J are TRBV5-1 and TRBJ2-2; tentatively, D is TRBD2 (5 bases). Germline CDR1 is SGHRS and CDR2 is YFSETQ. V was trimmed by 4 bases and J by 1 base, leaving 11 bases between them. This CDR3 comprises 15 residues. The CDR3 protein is CASSNDYLNTGELFF. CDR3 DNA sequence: TGCGCCAGCAGCAACGACTACCTGAACACCGGGGAGCTGTTTTTT.

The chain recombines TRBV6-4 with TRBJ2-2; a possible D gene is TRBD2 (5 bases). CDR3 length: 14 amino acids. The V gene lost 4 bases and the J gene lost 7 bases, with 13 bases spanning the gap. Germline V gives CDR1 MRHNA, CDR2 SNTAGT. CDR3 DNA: TGTGCCAGCAGTGTGAAAGGGAGTAACGGGGAGCTGTTTTTT. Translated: CASSVKGSNGELFF.

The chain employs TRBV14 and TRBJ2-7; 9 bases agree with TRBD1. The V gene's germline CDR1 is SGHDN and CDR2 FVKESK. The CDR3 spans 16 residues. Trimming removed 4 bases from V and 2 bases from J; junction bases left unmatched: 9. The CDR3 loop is CASSPRFGQGTYEQYF. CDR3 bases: TGTGCCAGCAGCCCTCGTTTTGGACAGGGGACCTACGAGCAGTACTTC.

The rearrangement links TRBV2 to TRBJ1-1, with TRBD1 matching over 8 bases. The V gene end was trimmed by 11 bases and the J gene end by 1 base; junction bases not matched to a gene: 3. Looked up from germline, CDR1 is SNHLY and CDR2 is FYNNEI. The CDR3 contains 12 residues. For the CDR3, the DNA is TGTGCCTCGGACAGGGAGAACACTGAAGCTTTCTTT. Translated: CASDRENTEAFF. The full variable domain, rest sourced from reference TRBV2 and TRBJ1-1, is EPEVTQTPSHQVTQMGQEVILRCVPISNHLYFYWYRQILGQKVEFLVSFYNNEISEKSEIFDDQFSVERPDGSNFTLKIRSTKLEDSAMYFCASDRENTEAFFGQGTRLTVV.

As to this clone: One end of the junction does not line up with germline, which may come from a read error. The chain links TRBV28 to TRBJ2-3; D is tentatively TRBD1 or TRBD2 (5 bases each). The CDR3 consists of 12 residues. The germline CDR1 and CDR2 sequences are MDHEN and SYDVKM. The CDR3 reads CASSPGPDSPNF. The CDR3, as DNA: TGTGCCAGCAGTCCGGGACCTGACTCACCCAATTTT. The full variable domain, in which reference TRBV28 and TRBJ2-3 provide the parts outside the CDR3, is DVKVTQSSRYLVKRTGEKVFLECVQDMDHENMFWYRQDPGLGLRLIYFSYDVKMKEKGDIPEGYSVSREKKERFSLILESASTNQTSMYLCASSPGPDSPNFGPGTRLTVL.

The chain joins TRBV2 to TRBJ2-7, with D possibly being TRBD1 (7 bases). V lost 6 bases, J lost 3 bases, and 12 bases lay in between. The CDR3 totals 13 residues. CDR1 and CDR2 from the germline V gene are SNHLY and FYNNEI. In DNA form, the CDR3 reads TGTGCCAGCAGCGCGGGACAGTACTACGAGCAGTACTTC. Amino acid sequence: CASSAGQYYEQYF.

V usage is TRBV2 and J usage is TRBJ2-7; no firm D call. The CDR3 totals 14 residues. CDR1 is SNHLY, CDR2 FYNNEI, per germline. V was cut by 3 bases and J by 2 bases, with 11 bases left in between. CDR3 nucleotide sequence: TGTGCCAGCAGTGAGTTGGCCCTCCCCTACGAGCAGTACTTC. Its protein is CASSELALPYEQYF.

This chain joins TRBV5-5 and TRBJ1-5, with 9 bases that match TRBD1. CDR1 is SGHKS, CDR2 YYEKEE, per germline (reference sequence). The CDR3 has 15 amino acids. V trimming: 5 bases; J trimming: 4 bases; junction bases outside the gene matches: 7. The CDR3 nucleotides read TGTGCCAGCAGTTTGACAGGGGGTGGAAATCAGCCCCAGCATTTT. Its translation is CASSLTGGGNQPQHF.

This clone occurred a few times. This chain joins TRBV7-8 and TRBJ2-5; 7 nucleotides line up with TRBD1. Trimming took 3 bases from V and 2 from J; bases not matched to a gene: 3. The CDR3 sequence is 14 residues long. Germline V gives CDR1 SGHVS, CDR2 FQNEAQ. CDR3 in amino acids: CASSFQGVQETQYF. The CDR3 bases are TGTGCCAGCAGCTTTCAGGGGGTGCAAGAGACCCAGTACTTC. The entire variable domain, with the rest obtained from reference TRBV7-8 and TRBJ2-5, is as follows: GAGVSQSPRYKVAKRGQDVALRCDPISGHVSLFWYQQALGQGPEFLTYFQNEAQLDKSGLPSDRFFAERPEGSVSTLKIQRTQQEDSAVYLCASSFQGVQETQYFGPGTRLLVL.

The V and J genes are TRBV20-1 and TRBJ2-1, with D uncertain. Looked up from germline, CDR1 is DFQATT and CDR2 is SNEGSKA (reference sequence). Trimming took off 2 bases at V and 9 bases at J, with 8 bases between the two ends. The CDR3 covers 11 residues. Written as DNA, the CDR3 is TGCAGTGCTAGATCTAGTAGTGAGCAGTTCTTC. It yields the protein CSARSSSEQFF.

CDR3 in amino acids: CASSSPGGAGEKLFF. CDR3 bases: TGTGCCAGCAGTTCCCCCGGTGGGGCCGGGGAAAAACTGTTTTTT. J is TRBJ1-4 and V is TRBV28; possible D gene TRBD1, 5 bases. V lost 4 bases to trimming and J lost 8 bases, with 17 bases between them. This CDR3 comprises 15 residues. The germline V gene has CDR1 MDHEN and CDR2 SYDVKM.

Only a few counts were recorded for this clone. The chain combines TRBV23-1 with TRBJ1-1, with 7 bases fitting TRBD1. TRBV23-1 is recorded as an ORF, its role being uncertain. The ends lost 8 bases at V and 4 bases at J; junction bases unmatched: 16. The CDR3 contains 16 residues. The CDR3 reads CASFRGRGQGCTEAFF. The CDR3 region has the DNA TGCGCCAGCTTTAGAGGAAGGGGGCAGGGGTGCACTGAAGCTTTCTTT.

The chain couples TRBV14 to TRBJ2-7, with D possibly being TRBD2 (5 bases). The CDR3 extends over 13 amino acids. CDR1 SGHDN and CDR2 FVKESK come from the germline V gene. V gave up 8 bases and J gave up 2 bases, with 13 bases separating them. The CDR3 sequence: CASSPRGPYEQYF. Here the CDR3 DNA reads TGTGCCAGCTCGCCTAGAGGGCCCTACGAGCAGTACTTC.

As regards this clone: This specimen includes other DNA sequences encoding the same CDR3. The CDR3 nucleotides are TGTGCCAGCAGCCCCCGACAGGGGGCCACAGATACGCAGTATTTT. This translates into CASSPRQGATDTQYF. The chain joins TRBV11-3 to TRBJ2-3; 10 bases line up with TRBD1. The CDR3 is 15 residues long. The germline V gene has CDR1 SGHNT and CDR2 YENEEA. Trimming at V came to 5 bases and at J to 2 bases, leaving 4 bases not matched to a gene.

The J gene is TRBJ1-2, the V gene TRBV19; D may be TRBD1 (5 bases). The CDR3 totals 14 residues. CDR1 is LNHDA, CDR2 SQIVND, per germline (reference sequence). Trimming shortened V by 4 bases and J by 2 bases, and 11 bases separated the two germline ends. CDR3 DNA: TGTGCCAGTAGTAGAAGCGGGGGGAACTATGGCTACACCTTC. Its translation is CASSRSGGNYGYTF.

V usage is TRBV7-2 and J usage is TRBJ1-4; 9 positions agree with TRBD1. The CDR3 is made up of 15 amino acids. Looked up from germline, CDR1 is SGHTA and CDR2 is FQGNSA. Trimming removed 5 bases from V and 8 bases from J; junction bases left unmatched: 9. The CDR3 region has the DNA TGTGCCAGCAGCGGGGGACAGGGTCGTGAAGAAAAACTGTTTTTT. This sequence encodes CASSGGQGREEKLFF.

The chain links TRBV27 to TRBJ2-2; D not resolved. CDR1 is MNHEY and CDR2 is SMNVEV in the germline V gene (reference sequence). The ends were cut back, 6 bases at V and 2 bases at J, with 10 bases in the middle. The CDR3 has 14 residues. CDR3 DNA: TGTGCCAGCAGAGTTTGGGGAAACACCGGGGAGCTGTTTTTT. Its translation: CASRVWGNTGELFF.

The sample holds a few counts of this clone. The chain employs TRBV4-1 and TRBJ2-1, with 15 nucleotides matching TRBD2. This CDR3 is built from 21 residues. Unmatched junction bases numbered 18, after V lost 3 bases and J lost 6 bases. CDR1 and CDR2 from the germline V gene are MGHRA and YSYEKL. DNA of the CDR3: TGCGCCAGCAGCCACCTCGGACTAGCGGGAGGGCCTACGTCTTGGATCAATGAGCAGTTCTTC. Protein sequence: CASSHLGLAGGPTSWINEQFF.

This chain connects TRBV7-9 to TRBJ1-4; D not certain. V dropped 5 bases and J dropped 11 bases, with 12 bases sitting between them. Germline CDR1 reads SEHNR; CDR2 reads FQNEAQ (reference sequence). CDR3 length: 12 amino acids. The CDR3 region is CASSPDTGKLFF. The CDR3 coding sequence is TGTGCCAGCAGCCCTGACACGGGGAAACTGTTTTTT.

The CDR3 DNA follows: TGTGCCAGCAGCCCTGACAGGGGTGTACACGAGCAGTACTTC. As protein: CASSPDRGVHEQYF. The chain carries TRBV7-2 and TRBJ2-7; 8 nucleotides agree with TRBD1. In germline, CDR1 is SGHTA, CDR2 FQGNSA. CDR3 length equals 14 residues. The V segment lost 5 bases and the J segment 5 bases; nucleotides outside the gene matches: 8.